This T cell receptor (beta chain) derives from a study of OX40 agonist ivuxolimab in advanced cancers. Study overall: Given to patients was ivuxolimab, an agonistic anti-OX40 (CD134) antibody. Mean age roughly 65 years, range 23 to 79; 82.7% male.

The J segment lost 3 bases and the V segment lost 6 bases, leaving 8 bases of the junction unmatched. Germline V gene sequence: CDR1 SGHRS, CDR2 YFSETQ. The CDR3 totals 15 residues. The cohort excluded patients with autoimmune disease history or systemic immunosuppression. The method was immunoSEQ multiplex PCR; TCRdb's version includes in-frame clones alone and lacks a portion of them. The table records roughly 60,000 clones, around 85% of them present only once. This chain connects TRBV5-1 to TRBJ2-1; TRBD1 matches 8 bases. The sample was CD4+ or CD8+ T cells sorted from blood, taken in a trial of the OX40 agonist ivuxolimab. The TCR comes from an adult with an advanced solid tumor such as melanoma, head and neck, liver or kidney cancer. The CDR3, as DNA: TGCGCCAGCAACACTTGGACAGGGAACTACAATGAGCAGTTCTTC. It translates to CASNTWTGNYNEQFF.